These T cell receptor beta chains were read from a single sample in a study of T cell repertoires in cytomegalovirus infection. TCRdb called the reads again in MiXCR, with one record for every CDR3 protein. Seen here are 380,000 or so distinct CDR3 sequences, 34% observed once, and the top ten hold less than 15%. Their antigens are not known. The sequencing here drew on cultured PBMCs, taken from culture after CMV antigen stimulation. The receptors were gathered from a human donor in good health (CMV status not recorded). Some clones in this sample may be carry-over from other donors' samples. Each CDR3 is given with its conserved first and last residue. The D gene is left open where the match is weak. Clone size is shown for a subset of rows, as once, few, many or a class of expanded clone.

>TRBJ1-2|TRBV20-1|NA|NA
CSASRTVEGYTF
TGCAGTGCTAGCAGGACAGTAGAAGGCTACACCTTC
>TRBJ1-5|TRBV28|TRBD1|NA
CASSLGTGGASNQPQHF
TGTGCCAGCAGTTTAGGGACAGGGGGCGCGAGCAATCAGCCCCAGCATTTT
>TRBJ2-7|TRBV30|TRBD2|NA
CAWSVRPGGPKTYEQYF
TGTGCCTGGAGTGTAAGGCCGGGAGGGCCTAAGACCTACGAGCAGTACTTC
>TRBJ2-1|TRBV7-2|TRBD1|many
CASSALRGRNEQFF
TGTGCCAGCAGCGCCCTCAGGGGGCGGAATGAGCAGTTCTTC
>TRBJ2-5|TRBV19|NA|NA
CASSIGGLQTQYF
TGTGCCAGTAGTATTGGGGGGTTGCAGACCCAGTACTTC
>TRBJ2-1|TRBV23-1|TRBD1|NA
CASSPNRGYNEQFF
TGCGCCAGCAGCCCGAACAGGGGATACAATGAGCAGTTCTTC
>TRBJ1-3|TRBV19|NA|few
CASSIDLSGSSGNTIYF
TGTGCCAGTAGTATAGATCTCAGCGGGAGCTCTGGAAACACCATATATTTT
>TRBJ2-1|TRBV7-8|TRBD1|NA
CASSTAPTGSAQFF
TGTGCCAGCAGCACGGCCCCGACAGGGTCTGCGCAGTTCTTC
>TRBJ2-1|TRBV12-3/TRBV12-4|NA|few
CASSGDEQFF
TGTGCCAGCTCTGGGGATGAGCAGTTCTTC
>TRBJ1-1|TRBV19|NA|NA
CASSIVTGPTEAFF
TGTGCCAGTAGTATCGTGACAGGTCCCACTGAAGCTTTCTTT
>TRBJ1-1|TRBV6-6|NA|NA
CASSYAQAGEAFF
TGTGCCAGCAGTTACGCACAGGCGGGCGAAGCTTTCTTT
>TRBJ1-2|TRBV4-2|TRBD1|NA
CASSQDTGAPGQLDGYTF
TGTGCCAGCAGCCAAGATACTGGTGCGCCGGGACAGCTCGATGGCTACACCTTC
>TRBJ2-1|TRBV20-1|NA|NA
CSARDQELDNEQFF
TGCAGTGCTAGAGACCAGGAATTAGACAATGAGCAGTTCTTC
>TRBJ2-1|TRBV20-1|TRBD2|NA
CSAGSLTSGSYNEQFF
TGCAGTGCTGGGAGCCTTACTAGCGGGAGCTACAATGAGCAGTTCTTC
>TRBJ1-4|TRBV4-1|NA|once
CASSQDTLRPWNEKLFF
TGCGCCAGCAGCCAAGACACCCTGAGACCCTGGAATGAAAAACTGTTTTTT
>TRBJ2-1|TRBV11-2|NA|few
CASSLYGGNEQFF
TGTGCCAGCAGCTTATACGGGGGCAATGAGCAGTTCTTC
>TRBJ2-5|TRBV3-1|TRBD2|NA
CASSQTSGETQYF
TGTGCCAGCAGCCAAACTAGCGGAGAGACCCAGTACTTC
>TRBJ2-5|TRBV7-6|NA|NA
CASSFVLKGDGGFHGARYF
TGTGCCAGCAGTTTTGTCCTGAAAGGGGACGGCGGTTTCCATGGGGCCCGGTACTTC
>TRBJ1-1|TRBV12-3/TRBV12-4|NA|NA
CASSDRDGIEAFF
TGTGCCAGCAGCGATCGGGACGGTATTGAAGCTTTCTTT
>TRBJ2-1|TRBV11-2|NA|NA
CASSFEGRGSEQFF
TGTGCCAGCAGCTTTGAGGGGCGGGGTAGTGAGCAGTTCTTC
>TRBJ2-3|TRBV7-2|NA|once
CASSFGAQDTQYF
TGTGCCAGCAGCTTCGGGGCGCAGGATACGCAGTATTTT
>TRBJ2-1|TRBV7-8|NA|few
CASSLEAGFSYNEQFF
TGTGCCAGCAGCTTAGAGGCGGGATTCTCCTACAATGAGCAGTTCTTC
>TRBJ2-2|TRBV4-3|NA|many
CASSLRTLANTGELFF
TGCGCCAGCAGCCTTCGGACACTGGCGAACACCGGGGAGCTGTTTTTT
>TRBJ2-3|TRBV7-2|TRBD1|few
CASSLRGTGGADTQYF
TGTGCCAGCAGCTTAAGAGGGACAGGGGGTGCCGATACGCAGTATTTT
>TRBJ2-7|TRBV9|NA|few
CASSVSGQGWDLAGNPYEQYF
TGTGCCAGCAGCGTATCCGGTCAGGGGTGGGATTTGGCGGGAAACCCCTACGAGCAGTACTTC
>TRBJ1-2|TRBV7-2|NA|few
CASSLAPVRTYGYTF
TGTGCCAGCAGCTTAGCCCCGGTCAGGACCTATGGCTACACCTTC
>TRBJ2-2|TRBV6-5|TRBD2|once
CASSYLQAGAGSNTGELFF
TGTGCCAGCAGTTATTTACAAGCGGGAGCTGGAAGTAACACCGGGGAGCTGTTTTTT
>TRBJ1-2|TRBV7-9|NA|NA
CASSQDSPHGYTF
TGTGCCAGCAGCCAAGACAGTCCTCATGGCTACACCTTC
>TRBJ1-6|TRBV28|NA|few
CASNRWEGAGRGNSPLHF
TGTGCCAGCAACCGGTGGGAAGGTGCTGGACGGGGTAATTCACCCCTCCACTTT
>TRBJ1-5|TRBV7-8|TRBD1|few
CASSLGDRGYSNQPQHF
TGTGCCAGCAGCTTAGGGGACAGGGGTTATAGCAATCAGCCCCAGCATTTT
>TRBJ2-5|TRBV20-1|TRBD2|NA
CSAEGLASGKGETQYF
TGCAGTGCCGAGGGCCTGGCTAGCGGGAAGGGAGAGACCCAGTACTTC
>TRBJ2-7|TRBV19|NA|NA
CASSPDEAGRHEQYF
TGTGCCAGTAGTCCCGACGAGGCTGGACGCCACGAGCAGTACTTC
>TRBJ2-1|TRBV7-6|TRBD2|NA
CASSLVGTKNEQFF
TGTGCCAGCAGCTTAGTGGGGACTAAGAATGAGCAGTTCTTC
>TRBJ2-1|TRBV6-5|TRBD2|few
CVSQSGSFYDEQFF
TGTGTTTCACAGAGCGGGAGCTTCTACGATGAGCAGTTCTTC
>TRBJ2-1|TRBV19|TRBD1|NA
CASSKQGAFIDEQFF
TGTGCCAGTAGTAAACAGGGGGCGTTTATAGATGAGCAGTTCTTC
>TRBJ2-1|TRBV20-1|NA|NA
CSARADHEQFF
TGCAGTGCTAGAGCCGACCATGAGCAGTTCTTC
>TRBJ1-2|TRBV11-3|TRBD1|NA
CASSHGTGGTADYGYTF
TGTGCCAGCAGCCACGGGACAGGGGGAACTGCGGACTATGGCTACACCTTC
>TRBJ2-1|TRBV7-2|NA|NA
CASGAGSFSYNEQFF
TGTGCCAGCGGGGCAGGGTCGTTCTCCTACAATGAGCAGTTCTTC
>TRBJ2-1|TRBV7-8|NA|many
CASSFGLDEQFF
TGTGCCAGCAGCTTCGGATTGGATGAGCAGTTCTTC
>TRBJ2-7|TRBV4-3|NA|few
CASSQSTAGAYEQYF
TGCGCCAGCAGCCAAAGCACGGCAGGGGCCTACGAGCAGTACTTC
>TRBJ2-1|TRBV12-3/TRBV12-4|TRBD1|once
CASSSRGQRAYNEQFF
TGTGCCAGCAGTTCCAGGGGGCAAAGAGCCTACAATGAGCAGTTCTTC
>TRBJ2-3|TRBV11-2|NA|NA
CASSLALSPTDTQYF
TGTGCCAGCAGCTTAGCCCTCTCGCCCACAGATACGCAGTATTTT